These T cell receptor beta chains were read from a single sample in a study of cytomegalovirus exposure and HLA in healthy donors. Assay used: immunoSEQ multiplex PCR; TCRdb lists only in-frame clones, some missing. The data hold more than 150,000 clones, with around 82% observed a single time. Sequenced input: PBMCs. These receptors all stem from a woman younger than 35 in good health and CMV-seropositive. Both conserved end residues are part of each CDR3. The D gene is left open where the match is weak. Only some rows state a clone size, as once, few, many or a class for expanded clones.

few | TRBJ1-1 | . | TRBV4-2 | TGTGCCAGCAGCCAAGGGTTCGGGACTGAAGCTTTCTTT | CASSQGFGTEAFF
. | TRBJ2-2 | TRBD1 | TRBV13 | TGTGCCAGCAGCTCCCGCCGACAGGGACGGGGCACCGGGGAGCTGTTTTTT | CASSSRRQGRGTGELFF
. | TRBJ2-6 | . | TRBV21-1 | TGTGCCAGCAGCCCCCCAGGAGGCAGAACCTTTTCCTCTGGGGCCAACGTCCTGACTTTC | CASSPPGGRTFSSGANVLTF
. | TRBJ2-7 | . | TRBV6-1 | TGTGCCAGCAGTGAATTGTCGGGCTCCTACGAGCAGTACTTC | CASSELSGSYEQYF
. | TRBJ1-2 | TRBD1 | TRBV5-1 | TGCGCCAGCAGTCTAAACACAGGGGTCTTCGCCTTC | CASSLNTGVFAF
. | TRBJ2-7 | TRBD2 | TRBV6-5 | TGTGCCAGCAGGAGAGTAGCGGGGGGGCCGGACGAGCAGTACTTC | CASRRVAGGPDEQYF
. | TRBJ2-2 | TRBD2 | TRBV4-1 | TGCGCCAGCAGCCAATGGGCGATCGAGGCGGGAGGGGCCGGGGAGCTGTTTTTT | CASSQWAIEAGGAGELFF
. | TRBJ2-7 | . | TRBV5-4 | TGTGCCAGCAGCTTGGGAGAGTCGTACGAGCAGTACTTC | CASSLGESYEQYF
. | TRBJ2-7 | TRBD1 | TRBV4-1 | TGCGCCAGCAGCCAATCACAGGGGATCTACGAGCAGTACTTC | CASSQSQGIYEQYF
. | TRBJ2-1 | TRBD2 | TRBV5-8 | TGTGCCAGCAGCTTTTACCCCGGGACTAGGGGTTTTGTGGCTGAGCAGTTCTTC | CASSFYPGTRGFVAEQFF
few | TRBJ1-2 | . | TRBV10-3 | TGTGCCATCGCCAGGGCTGAAGCTAACTATGGCTACACCTTC | CAIARAEANYGYTF
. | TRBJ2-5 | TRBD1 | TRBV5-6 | TGTGCCAGCAGCTCTAGACAGGGTATACTGCAAGAGACCCAGTACTTC | CASSSRQGILQETQYF
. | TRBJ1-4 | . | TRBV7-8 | TGTGCCAGCAGCTTATATCAGGGCCTTAGGGAAAAACTGTTTTTT | CASSLYQGLREKLFF
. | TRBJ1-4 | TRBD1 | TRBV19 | TGTGCCAGTAGTGTTTTGACAGGGAGGTATGAAAAACTGTTTTTT | CASSVLTGRYEKLFF
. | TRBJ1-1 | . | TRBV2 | TGTGCCAGCAGGGGAAATAAGGGGTACACTGAAGCTTTCTTT | CASRGNKGYTEAFF
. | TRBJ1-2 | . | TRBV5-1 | TGCGCCAGCAGCTTGGCCCACAGTAACTATGGCTACACCTTC | CASSLAHSNYGYTF
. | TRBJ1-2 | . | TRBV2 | TGTGCCACCGGCCCAGGGCGGAATGGCTACACCTTC | CATGPGRNGYTF
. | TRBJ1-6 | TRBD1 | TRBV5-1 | TGCGCCAGCAGCTGGGAGGGACAGGGTTTTTCACCCCTCCACTTT | CASSWEGQGFSPLHF
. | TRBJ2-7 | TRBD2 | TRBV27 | TGTGCCAGCAGTCCCCTTCCGAGCGGGGGGAAAAAAACGGGGCAGTACTTC | CASSPLPSGGKKTGQYF
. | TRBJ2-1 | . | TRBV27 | TGTGCCAGCTGGGCGTCCCGGTATGAGCAGTTCTTC | CASWASRYEQFF
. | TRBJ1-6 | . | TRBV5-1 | TGCGCCAGCAGCTCCGACAGGCGCCTTAATTCACCCCTCCACTTT | CASSSDRRLNSPLHF
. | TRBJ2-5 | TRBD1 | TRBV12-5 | TGTGCTAGTGGTACCTCGGGACAGGGGTTTGAGACCCAGTACTTC | CASGTSGQGFETQYF
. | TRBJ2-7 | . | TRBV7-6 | TGTGCTACCGCATGGGGCCCGGGGGACTACGAGCAGTACTTC | CATAWGPGDYEQYF
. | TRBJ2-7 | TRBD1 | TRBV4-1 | TGCGCCAGCAGCCAAGAGATGGGGCGACAGGGATATTCCGAGCAGTACTTC | CASSQEMGRQGYSEQYF
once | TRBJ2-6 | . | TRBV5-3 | TGTGCCAGAAGCTTGACTCGCTCTGGGGCCAACGTCCTGACTTTC | CARSLTRSGANVLTF
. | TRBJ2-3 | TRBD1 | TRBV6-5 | TGTGCCAGCAGAATCAGGGGGTATGGGACAGATACGCAGTATTTT | CASRIRGYGTDTQYF
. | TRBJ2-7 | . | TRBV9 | TGTGCCAGCAGCGTAGTAAGGGGTACTACACCTCAGTACTTC | CASSVVRGTTPQYF
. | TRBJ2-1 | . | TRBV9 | TGTGCCAGCTCCCTGGGGGGAGGTGAGCAGTTCTTC | CASSLGGGEQFF
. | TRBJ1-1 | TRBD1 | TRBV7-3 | TGTGCCAGCAGCTTAAACGCAGGGGGAATGAACACTGAAGCTTTCTTT | CASSLNAGGMNTEAFF
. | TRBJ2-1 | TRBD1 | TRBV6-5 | TGTGCCAGCAAGTGGGACAGGGAATACAATGAGCAGTTCTTC | CASKWDREYNEQFF
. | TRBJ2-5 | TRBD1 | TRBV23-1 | TGCGCCAGCAGTCAACCGGGACAGGGGGCGAAGACCCAGTACTTC | CASSQPGQGAKTQYF
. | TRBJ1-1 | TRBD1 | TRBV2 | TGTGCCAGCAGTGTAGAGGACAGGGTATCCGAAGCTTTCTTT | CASSVEDRVSEAFF
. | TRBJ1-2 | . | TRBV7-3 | TGTGCCAGCAGCTTAACCGACAAGTATGGCTACACCTTC | CASSLTDKYGYTF
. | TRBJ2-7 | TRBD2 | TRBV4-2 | TGTGCCAGCAGCCTTCGACTAGCAGGATACGAGCAGTACTTC | CASSLRLAGYEQYF
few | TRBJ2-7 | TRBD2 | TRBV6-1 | TGTGCCAGCAGTGTTTTCGCGGGGGGGCCTGACGAGCAGTACTTC | CASSVFAGGPDEQYF
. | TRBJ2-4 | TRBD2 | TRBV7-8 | TGTGCCAGCAGCTCATACGGACTAGCGGGGGGCATAAACATTCAGTACTTC | CASSSYGLAGGINIQYF
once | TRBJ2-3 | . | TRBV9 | TGTGCCAGCAGCGTATGGGAGAGGACAGATACGCAGTATTTT | CASSVWERTDTQYF
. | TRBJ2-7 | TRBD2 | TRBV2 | TGTGCCAGCCTGGGACTAGCGTCGAACGAGCAGTACTTC | CASLGLASNEQYF
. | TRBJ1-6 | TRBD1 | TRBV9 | TGTGCCAGCAGCGTCGGACAGGGGTTTTCACCCCTCCACTTT | CASSVGQGFSPLHF
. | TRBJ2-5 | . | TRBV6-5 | TGTGCCAGCAACCAACCAAGCTCAGAGACCCAGTACTTC | CASNQPSSETQYF
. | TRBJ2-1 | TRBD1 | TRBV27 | TGTGCCAGCAGTTTTACAGGGGGCCTCAATGAGCAGTTCTTC | CASSFTGGLNEQFF
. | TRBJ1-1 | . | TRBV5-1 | TGCGCCAGCAGCTTGGGTTCAGGGTTCACTGAAGCTTTCTTT | CASSLGSGFTEAFF
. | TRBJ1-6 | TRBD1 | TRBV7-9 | TGTGCCAGCAGCTTCGGACAGGAATATAATTCACCCCTCCACTTT | CASSFGQEYNSPLHF
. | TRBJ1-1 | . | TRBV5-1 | TGCGCCAGCAGCCTGGTCGGTGCGTTGTGGAACACTGAAGCTTTCTTT | CASSLVGALWNTEAFF
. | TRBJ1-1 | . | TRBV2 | TGTGCCAGCAGGACAGGCGAGAACACTGAAGCTTTCTTT | CASRTGENTEAFF
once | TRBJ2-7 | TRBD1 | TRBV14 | TGTGCCAGCAGCCAAGACGAGGGGGCTCTGAGGGACGAGCAGTACTTC | CASSQDEGALRDEQYF
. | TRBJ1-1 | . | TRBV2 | TGTGCCAGCATTGGATGGTGGGGGCGCGAAGCTTTCTTT | CASIGWWGREAFF
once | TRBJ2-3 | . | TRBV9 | TGTGCCAGCAGCGCCCCTCCGGGAGAGGATACGCAGTATTTT | CASSAPPGEDTQYF